The 9 T cell receptor beta chains reported below all come from one sample, sequenced in a study of cytomegalovirus exposure and HLA in healthy donors. This PCR relied on a set of 60 Vbeta primers and 13 Jbeta primers. Sequencing used immunoSEQ multiplex PCR; TCRdb keeps in-frame clones, though not all of them. The data contain some 130,000 clones, 79% of them singletons. Sequenced: PBMCs. The receptors originated from a man aged 35-49 years in good health and CMV-seropositive.

The chain uses TRBV28 and TRBJ1-1; a possible D gene is TRBD1 (6 bases). CDR3 length equals 13 residues. Trimming took 10 bases from V and 9 from J, leaving 21 bases between them. Looked up from germline, CDR1 is MDHEN and CDR2 is SYDVKM. In DNA form, the CDR3 reads TGTGCCACTACGTTATCGGTCGGGGGGCAAGCTTTCTTT. Protein sequence: CATTLSVGGQAFF.

The J gene is TRBJ2-2, the V gene TRBV19, with 13 bases lining up with TRBD2. Trimming took 7 bases from V and 6 from J; bases not matched to a gene: 14. Germline-derived CDR1 and CDR2 are LNHDA and SQIVND (reference sequence). The CDR3 length is 18 residues. CDR3 DNA: TGTGCCAGTACTGATCGGGGGCGAGGACTAGCGGGAGCCGGGGAGCTGTTTTTT. Protein: CASTDRGRGLAGAGELFF.

CDR3: CASSSGNLYEQYF. The CDR3 DNA is TGTGCCAGCAGCTCGGGGAACCTCTACGAGCAGTACTTC. The chain has TRBV7-9 and TRBJ2-7; possibly TRBD2 for D (5 bases). CDR1 is SEHNR and CDR2 is FQNEAQ in the germline V gene (reference sequence). The ends were cut back, 4 bases at V and 3 bases at J, with 10 bases in the middle. The CDR3 sequence is 13 residues long.

The V call is TRBV6-1, the J call TRBJ1-3, with TRBD1 matching 7 bases. The CDR3 totals 13 residues. V shed 6 bases and J 6 bases; nucleotides not matched to a gene: 5. Per germline, CDR1 MNHNS and CDR2 SASEGT. CDR3 sequence (DNA): TGTGCCAGCAGAGACAGGGATGTAAACACCATATATTTT. Protein: CASRDRDVNTIYF.

V is TRBV2 and J is TRBJ1-1; D is perhaps TRBD1 (5 bases). Trimming took 3 bases from V and 5 from J, leaving 13 bases between them. CDR3 length equals 14 residues. CDR1 SNHLY and CDR2 FYNNEI come from the germline V gene. CDR3 region: CASSDVSRVTEAFF. Written as DNA, the CDR3 is TGTGCCAGCAGTGACGTGTCCAGGGTGACTGAAGCTTTCTTT.

The rearrangement links TRBV16 to TRBJ1-2; 10 bases agree with TRBD1. Germline V gene lookup returns CDR1 KGHSY and CDR2 FQNENV. The ends lost 5 bases at V and 7 bases at J; junction bases unmatched: 10. This CDR3 comprises 15 residues. The CDR3 loop is CASSIGLTGGSGYTF. In DNA form, the CDR3 reads TGTGCCAGCAGCATAGGTCTGACAGGGGGCTCTGGCTACACCTTC.

The chain uses TRBV5-1 and TRBJ2-6, with a possible D match to TRBD1 (5 bases). V lost 2 bases and J lost 0, with 6 bases in between. This CDR3 contains 15 residues. Per germline, CDR1 SGHRS and CDR2 YFSETQ. CDR3 DNA sequence: TGCGCCAGCAGCTTACAGGCCTCTGGGGCCAACGTCCTGACTTTC. Amino acids: CASSLQASGANVLTF. Full variable domain (rest looked up from reference TRBV5-1 and TRBJ2-6): KAGVTQTPRYLIKTRGQQVTLSCSPISGHRSVSWYQQTPGQGLQFLFEYFSETQRNKGNFPGRFSGRQFSNSRSEMNVSTLELGDSALYLCASSLQASGANVLTFGAGSRLTVL.

This chain uses TRBV28 with TRBJ1-4; no definite D call. The CDR3 runs 14 residues. Germline CDR1 reads MDHEN; CDR2 reads SYDVKM. V gave up 4 bases and J gave up 6 bases, with 12 bases separating them. For the CDR3, the DNA is TGTGCCAGCAGTTACTCCCGCCCGGATGAAAAACTGTTTTTT. Translating it yields CASSYSRPDEKLFF.

The rearrangement uses TRBV5-4 and TRBJ2-3; 10 nucleotides line up with TRBD2. This CDR3 is built from 16 residues. The V gene's germline CDR1 is SGHNT and CDR2 YYREEE (reference sequence). J lost 5 bases, V lost 4 bases, and 10 bases had no gene match. In DNA form, the CDR3 reads TGTGCCAGCAGCGTACGACTAGCGGGTCGTGGAGATACGCAGTATTTT. Its translation is CASSVRLAGRGDTQYF.